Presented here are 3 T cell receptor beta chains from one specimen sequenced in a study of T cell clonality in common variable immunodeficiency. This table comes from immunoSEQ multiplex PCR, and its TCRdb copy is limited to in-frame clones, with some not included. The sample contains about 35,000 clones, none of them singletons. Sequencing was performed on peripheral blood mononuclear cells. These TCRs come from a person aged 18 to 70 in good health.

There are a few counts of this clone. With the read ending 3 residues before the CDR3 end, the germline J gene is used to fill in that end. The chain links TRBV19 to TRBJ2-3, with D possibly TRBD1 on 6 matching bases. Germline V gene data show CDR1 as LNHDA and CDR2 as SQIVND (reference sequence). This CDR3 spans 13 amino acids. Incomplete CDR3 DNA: TGTGCCAGTAGCACGGGATCAGGGGAGACG. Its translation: CASSTGSGET. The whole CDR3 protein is CASSTGSGETQYF.

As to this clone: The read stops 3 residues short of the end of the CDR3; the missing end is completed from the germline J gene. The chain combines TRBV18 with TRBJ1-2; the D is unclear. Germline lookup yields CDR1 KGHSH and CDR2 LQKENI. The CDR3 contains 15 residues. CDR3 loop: CASSPPLLAKNIYTF. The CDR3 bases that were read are TGTGCCAGCTCACCACCGCTACTAGCCAAAAACATC.

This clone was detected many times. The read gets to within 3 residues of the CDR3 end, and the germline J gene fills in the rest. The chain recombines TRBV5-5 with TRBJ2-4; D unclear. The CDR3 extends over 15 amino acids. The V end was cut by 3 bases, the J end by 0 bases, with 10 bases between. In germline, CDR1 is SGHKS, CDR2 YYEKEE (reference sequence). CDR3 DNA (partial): TGTGCCAGCAGCTCACCCTCCGGAGCCAAAAACATT. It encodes CASSSPSGAKNI. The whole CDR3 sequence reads CASSSPSGAKNIQYF.